This note documents a single T cell receptor (beta chain) sequence. The sample belongs to a study of blood T cell repertoires in COVID-19. Generated by immunoSEQ multiplex PCR, the TCRdb table keeps only in-frame clones and is missing some. This sample has about 160,000 clones, with 90% to 95% found just once. The V gene lost 8 bases and the J gene lost 7 bases, with 14 bases spanning the gap. This CDR3 is built from 12 residues. The J gene is TRBJ1-2, the V gene TRBV12-3 or TRBV12-4; TRBD1 is a possible D gene (5 bases). The sequenced sample was peripheral blood. This sequence originates from a woman aged 50 to 65 with acute or convalescent COVID-19. The CDR3 sequence: CASLSLGGGYTF. CDR3 nucleotides: TGTGCCAGCCTCTCCTTGGGGGGTGGCTACACCTTC.